The clone carrying this T cell receptor beta chain was counted once. This sample is part of a study of CD8 T cells in Susac syndrome. RNA amounts of roughly 0.45 to 1 ug underwent reverse transcription with random hexamers. One entry per CDR3 protein results from TCRdb running MiXCR on the immunoSEQ multiplex PCR reads. The sample shows around 280,000 distinct CDR3 sequences, just over 90% of them seen only once. Germline values: CDR1 KGHSH, CDR2 LQKENI. The V segment lost 4 bases and the J segment 2 bases; nucleotides outside the gene matches: 4. The CDR3 consists of 14 residues. This clonotype was obtained from a human donor with multiple sclerosis. The chain links TRBV18 to TRBJ2-7; 8 nucleotides agree with TRBD1. Sequencing was performed on CD4+ T cells from PBMCs. CDR3 sequence reads: CASSLQGVAYEQYF. In DNA, the CDR3 is TGTGCCAGCTCACTACAGGGGGTGGCCTACGAGCAGTACTTC.